This T cell receptor beta chain was sequenced for a study of pediatric ulcerative colitis. The rectum was sampled with one to two pinch biopsies at colonoscopy. Controls had normal endoscopy and no IBD diagnosis within a year. Method: immunoSEQ multiplex PCR; TCRdb's copy keeps in-frame clones and lacks some. This sample has 15,000 to 20,000 clones, with 60% to 80% found just once. CDR3 length equals 15 residues. Germline V lookup: CDR1 SQVTM, CDR2 ANQGSEA. J gave up 2 bases and V 6 bases, and 9 bases lay outside the gene matches. V and J are TRBV29-1 and TRBJ2-2; 7 nucleotides agree with TRBD1. The receptor's source is a boy aged 5-17 years who was a control in a study of pediatric ulcerative colitis. The material sequenced was gut tissue. DNA of the CDR3: TGCAGCGTCAGCTCCGGGACAGTTAACACCGGGGAGCTGTTTTTT. This gives the protein CSVSSGTVNTGELFF.